This entry lists 27 T cell receptor beta chains sequenced from one sample in a study of T-cell reconstitution after alpha-beta-depleted transplantation in children (dated by TCRdb to about 2016). The library was obtained by PCR. Sequencing relied on an Illumina HiSeq 2500. To normalize quantification of the TCRbeta repertoire, the TCR libraries were built with molecular barcoding that relied on unique molecular identifiers. Using fastp at Q25 and MiXCR, TCRdb reprocessed the public reads and kept productive beta chains. All rows with the same CDR3 protein become a single entry with the most common DNA and genes. Here the sample has some 350,000 distinct CDR3 sequences; about 17% occur a single time. The ten largest clones represent roughly 40% of the sample. In the paper's terms, the treatment or condition label means: allogeneic hematopoietic cell transplantation with graft depleted of TCRalphabeta T cells and CD19 B cells.

The sequences come from PBMCs, mostly from graft donor cells, collected 360 days after TCRalphabeta/CD19-depleted stem cell transplant. The receptors stem from a male patient aged 2-9 years who had a stem cell transplant for acute lymphoblastic leukemia, so the T cells may come from the graft donor.

This clonotype was seen ten or more times. V is TRBV14 and J is TRBJ2-7, with 9 bases aligning to TRBD2. The V and J ends lost 5 bases and 3 bases, in that order; junction bases with no gene match: 5. The CDR3 length is 14 residues. CDR1 and CDR2 from the germline V gene are SGHDN and FVKESK. Written as DNA, the CDR3 is TGTGCCAGCAGCTCGGGACTAGCCATCTACGAGCAGTACTTC. This gives the protein CASSSGLAIYEQYF.

J is TRBJ2-1 and V is TRBV4-1, with 7 bases lining up with TRBD1. CDR1 and CDR2 (germline): MGHRA, YSYEKL. The CDR3 loop spans 17 amino acids. After removal of 1 base from V and 8 bases from J, the junction contained 14 bases not matched to a gene. The CDR3 nucleotides are TGCGCCAGCAGCCAAGTAGGGTATCAGACAGGGATCCATGAGCAGTTCTTC. The encoded protein is CASSQVGYQTGIHEQFF.

At least ten counts were recorded for this clonotype. V usage is TRBV10-1 and J usage is TRBJ2-3; TRBD1 is a possible D gene (5 bases). V was trimmed by 0 bases and J by 3 bases, leaving 13 bases between them. The V gene's germline CDR1 is WNHNN and CDR2 SYGVQD (reference sequence). CDR3 length equals 16 residues. CDR3 protein: CASSESAGSGTDTQYF. As DNA, the CDR3 is TGCGCCAGCAGTGAGTCGGCAGGCTCAGGGACAGATACGCAGTATTTT.

The V call is TRBV7-2, the J call TRBJ2-7, with 7 bases matching TRBD2. CDR3 length: 16 residues. V shed 1 base and J 5 bases; nucleotides not matched to a gene: 11. In germline, CDR1 is SGHTA, CDR2 FQGNSA. The CDR3 region is CASSLGPLADSNEQYF. Here the CDR3 DNA reads TGTGCCAGCAGCTTAGGACCCCTAGCGGACTCGAACGAGCAGTACTTC.

CDR3 in DNA: TGCGCCAGCAGCCAAGGACAGGGGTGGGAGACCCAGTACTTC. Encoded protein: CASSQGQGWETQYF. The chain uses TRBV4-1 and TRBJ2-5; 8 bases line up with TRBD1. Per germline, CDR1 MGHRA and CDR2 YSYEKL. This CDR3 region has 14 residues. Trimming at V came to 1 base and at J to 5 bases, leaving 3 bases not matched to a gene.

Many counts were recorded for this clonotype. The chain has TRBV14 and TRBJ2-6; 7 positions agree with TRBD1. The J segment lost 0 bases and the V segment lost 1 base, leaving 21 bases of the junction unmatched. Germline values: CDR1 SGHDN, CDR2 FVKESK. The CDR3 spans 23 residues. DNA of the CDR3: TGTGCCAGCAGCCAAGCTTCTCCGGGACAGATTCAGTTAGAGGCCTCTGGGGCCAACGTCCTGACTTTC. This sequence encodes CASSQASPGQIQLEASGANVLTF.

This clonotype was seen a few times. The chain recombines TRBV12-3 or TRBV12-4 with TRBJ2-1; 9 bases align to TRBD1. There are 16 residues in the CDR3. V shed 6 bases and J 5 bases; nucleotides not matched to a gene: 11. The CDR3 protein is CASSQLDRGWDNEQFF. CDR3 nucleotides: TGTGCCAGCAGCCAACTTGACAGGGGGTGGGACAATGAGCAGTTCTTC.

The chain links TRBV29-1 to TRBJ2-4; 9 bases fit TRBD1. With 6 bases clipped from V and 8 bases from J, the junction kept 2 bases outside the gene matches. This CDR3 spans 11 amino acids. The V gene's germline CDR1 is SQVTM and CDR2 ANQGSEA. The DNA for the CDR3 is TGCAGCGTGACAGGGGGGGACATTCAGTACTTC. This codes for CSVTGGDIQYF.

In its sample, this clonotype was seen a few times. The gene calls are TRBV4-1 and TRBJ2-6; 8 bases match TRBD1. The CDR3 runs to 20 residues. Germline trimming cut 2 bases from V and 1 base from J; bases unmatched to any gene: 13. Germline V lookup: CDR1 MGHRA, CDR2 YSYEKL. The CDR3 sequence is CASSQIRDRTGLSGANVLTF. The CDR3 coding sequence is TGCGCCAGCAGCCAAATTCGTGATCGGACAGGGCTGTCTGGGGCCAACGTCCTGACTTTC.

This chain connects TRBV11-2 to TRBJ2-7; 10 nucleotides align to TRBD2. Germline CDR1 SGHAT, CDR2 FQNNGV. With V trimmed by 2 bases and J by 1 base, 11 bases remained unmatched. The CDR3 length is 18 residues. CDR3 amino acids: CASSLRGASGSLSYEQYF. The CDR3 DNA reads TGTGCCAGCAGCTTACGGGGTGCTAGCGGGAGTTTATCCTACGAGCAGTACTTC.

This clonotype has at least ten counts. The chain joins TRBV4-2 to TRBJ2-1; D possibly matches TRBD1 or TRBD2 (5 bases each). The CDR3 extends over 13 amino acids. Trimming removed 4 bases from V and 8 bases from J, with 12 bases in between. Germline-derived CDR1 and CDR2 are LGHNA and YNFKEQ. CDR3 amino acids: CASSPRRGDEQFF. The CDR3 DNA is TGTGCCAGCAGCCCAAGAAGAGGGGATGAGCAGTTCTTC.

This sequence joins TRBV10-3 and TRBJ1-2; no reliable D call. Looked up from germline, CDR1 is ENHRY and CDR2 is SYGVKD. The V end lost 5 bases, the J end lost 2 bases, and 9 bases lay between the germline ends. This CDR3 comprises 13 residues. CDR3 in amino acids: CAISSGVNYGYTF. In DNA form, the CDR3 reads TGTGCCATCAGTTCGGGAGTCAACTATGGCTACACCTTC.

This clonotype was seen only a few times. This chain uses TRBV10-2 with TRBJ2-1; 13 bases align to TRBD2. The J segment lost 6 bases and the V segment lost 7 bases, leaving 6 bases of the junction unmatched. The CDR3 sequence is 15 residues long. Per the germline V gene, CDR1 is WSHSY and CDR2 is SAAADI. The CDR3 is CASTRTSGRSNEQFF. In DNA form, the CDR3 reads TGCGCCAGCACCCGGACTAGCGGGAGATCCAATGAGCAGTTCTTC.

The table lists this clonotype with a few counts. The chain is built from TRBV5-1 and TRBJ2-7; possibly TRBD1 or TRBD2 for D (5 bases each). Germline-derived CDR1 and CDR2 are SGHRS and YFSETQ. Trimming stripped 4 bases from V and 0 bases from J, with 11 bases between. The CDR3 spans 14 residues. The CDR3 DNA is TGCGCCAGCAGCCAAAAGGGGACCTCCTACGAGCAGTACTTC. It translates to CASSQKGTSYEQYF.

Regarding this clonotype: Since the CDR3 does not end with the conserved phenylalanine or tryptophan, this likely comes from a read error. J is TRBJ1-1 and V is TRBV20-1, with D possibly matching TRBD1 (6 bases). This CDR3 comprises 13 residues. Trimming removed 2 bases from V and 3 bases from J, with 10 bases in between. Germline assignment: CDR1 DFQATT and CDR2 SNEGSKA (reference sequence). In nucleotides, the CDR3 is TGCAGTGCTAGAAACAGGGTGCACACTGAAGCTTTCTGT. Residues: CSARNRVHTEAFC.

The chain is built from TRBV5-5 and TRBJ1-3; D uncertain. The germline V and J ends were trimmed by 0 bases and 0 bases, with 13 bases remaining between them. The CDR3 length is 17 residues. CDR1 is SGHKS, CDR2 YYEKEE, per germline (reference sequence). Here the CDR3 DNA reads TGTGCCAGCAGCTTGGAGAGGGCTTCATCCTCTGGAAACACCATATATTTT. This codes for CASSLERASSSGNTIYF. Full variable domain (outside the CDR3, taken from reference TRBV5-5 and TRBJ1-3): DAGVTQSPTHLIKTRGQQVTLRCSPISGHKSVSWYQQVLGQGPQFIFQYYEKEERGRGNFPDRFSARQFPNYSSELNVNALLLGDSALYLCASSLERASSSGNTIYFGEGSWLTVV.

J is TRBJ1-5 and V is TRBV19; D remains ambiguous. Trimming took 3 bases from V and 0 from J, leaving 6 bases between them. Germline CDR1 LNHDA, CDR2 SQIVND (reference sequence). The CDR3 consists of 14 residues. This chain's CDR3 is CASSISHSNQPQHF. The CDR3 DNA follows: TGTGCCAGTAGTATCAGTCATAGCAATCAGCCCCAGCATTTT.

The gene calls are TRBV7-3 and TRBJ2-2; TRBD1 aligns across 7 bases. Germline V gene lookup returns CDR1 SGHTA and CDR2 FQGTGA. The CDR3 runs 14 residues. With V trimmed by 10 bases and J by 0 bases, 5 bases remained unmatched. CDR3 sequence: CATKTGPNTGELFF. The CDR3 coding sequence is TGTGCCACCAAGACAGGGCCGAACACCGGGGAGCTGTTTTTT. Full variable domain (rest looked up from reference TRBV7-3 and TRBJ2-2): GAGVSQTPSNKVTEKGKYVELRCDPISGHTALYWYRQSLGQGPEFLIYFQGTGAADDSGLPNDRFFAVRPEGSVSTLKIQRTERGDSAVYLCATKTGPNTGELFFGEGSRLTVL.

This CDR3 reads CASSLEFLADITGELFF. CDR3 nucleotide sequence: TGTGCCAGCAGTTTAGAGTTTCTAGCGGACATCACCGGGGAGCTGTTTTTT. The J gene is TRBJ2-2, the V gene TRBV12-3 or TRBV12-4; 7 bases are a match to TRBD2. The CDR3 length is 17 residues. The trim removed 1 base at V and 4 bases at J, leaving 9 bases unmatched.

The rearrangement uses TRBV28 and TRBJ2-5, with D unclear. The CDR3 has 14 amino acids. The germline V gene encodes CDR1 MDHEN and CDR2 SYDVKM. Trimming removed 6 bases from V and 1 base from J, with 12 bases in between. CDR3: CASSTFQGQETQYF. The CDR3 DNA sequence: TGTGCCAGCAGCACGTTCCAAGGCCAAGAGACCCAGTACTTC.

This clonotype was recorded at least ten times. The chain is built from TRBV20-1 and TRBJ1-3, with a weak D call TRBD1 (5 bases). In germline, CDR1 is DFQATT, CDR2 SNEGSKA (reference sequence). This CDR3 is 15 amino acids long. V lost 6 bases and J 3 bases, leaving 18 bases between the germline ends. CDR3 sequence: CSARADSYFGNTIYF. The CDR3 region has the DNA TGCAGTGCCAGGGCAGACAGCTACTTTGGAAACACCATATATTTT.

J is TRBJ1-4 and V is TRBV5-6, with D possibly being TRBD1 (6 bases). Per germline, CDR1 SGHDT and CDR2 YYEEEE. CDR3 length: 16 residues. V was trimmed by 0 bases and J by 8 bases, leaving 17 bases between them. Here the CDR3 reads CASSLAGAARFEKLFF. In DNA form, the CDR3 reads TGTGCCAGCAGCTTGGCAGGGGCCGCCCGCTTCGAAAAACTGTTTTTT.

This clonotype has more than one count but fewer than ten. The chain couples TRBV15 to TRBJ2-5, with 9 bases that match TRBD1. V lost 3 bases, J lost 1 base, and 3 bases stayed unmatched. The CDR3 has 15 residues. Germline CDR1 LNHNV, CDR2 YYDKDF (reference sequence). In nucleotides, the CDR3 is TGTGCCACCAGCAGTCACAGGGGGCCCCAAGAGACCCAGTACTTC. This codes for CATSSHRGPQETQYF.

The rearrangement uses TRBV28 and TRBJ1-5; D remains unclear. The CDR3 is 12 amino acids. V dropped 8 bases and J dropped 4 bases, with 9 bases sitting between them. Per germline, CDR1 MDHEN and CDR2 SYDVKM. The CDR3 bases are TGTGCCAGCCGAGTGGAAAATCAGCCCCAGCATTTT. Amino acid sequence: CASRVENQPQHF.

This clonotype was recorded many times. The chain uses TRBV10-3 and TRBJ2-5; possibly TRBD1 for D (6 bases). CDR3 size: 17 residues. Trimming took off 0 bases at V and 5 bases at J, with 19 bases between the two ends. The germline gives CDR1 ENHRY, CDR2 SYGVKD. The CDR3 sequence is CAISESRGYRAGETQYF. The CDR3 DNA is TGTGCCATCAGTGAGTCAAGGGGTTACAGGGCCGGGGAGACCCAGTACTTC.

This clonotype was found a few times. The chain joins TRBV7-9 to TRBJ2-7; TRBD1 matches at 8 bases. This CDR3 has 14 amino acids. Losses at the gene ends were 5 bases for V and 5 bases for J; bases not matched to a gene: 8. Germline assignment: CDR1 SEHNR and CDR2 FQNEAQ (reference sequence). Here the CDR3 DNA reads TGTGCCAGCAGCAAGGGACAGGTTAGAGACGAGCAGTACTTC. It translates to CASSKGQVRDEQYF. Based on the CDR3 plus reference TRBV7-9 and TRBJ2-7, the full variable domain is DTGVSQNPRHKITKRGQNVTFRCDPISEHNRLYWYRQTLGQGPEFLTYFQNEAQLEKSRLLSDRFSAERPKGSFSTLEIQRTEQGDSAMYLCASSKGQVRDEQYFGPGTRLTVT.

As DNA, the CDR3 is TGTGCCAGCAGTTTAAGGCCTCGAGTATTGGGACTTAGGAAGGCCAACGTCCTGACTTTC. This encodes CASSLRPRVLGLRKANVLTF. The genes are TRBV28 and TRBJ2-6, with a weak D call TRBD2 (6 bases). This CDR3 spans 20 amino acids. V was shortened by 2 bases and J by 6 bases, with 26 bases between the two germline ends. Germline CDR1 reads MDHEN; CDR2 reads SYDVKM.